This T cell receptor beta chain was sequenced during a study of blood T cell repertoires in COVID-19. In the study overall: The United States, Italy and Spain provided the acute and convalescent COVID-19 samples. From T cells, B-cell-depleted T cells, or PBMCs came the material, which was cDNA or gDNA.

Original processing notes: Cell counts per sample came from amplifying reference gene primers. The protocol was immunoSEQ multiplex PCR, while the TCRdb copy is restricted to in-frame clones and leaves out a portion. The V and J calls and the clone size are those of that table, but D and trimming were determined from the DNA. The data contain roughly 400,000 clones, 88% of them singletons. CDR1 and CDR2 (germline): SQVTM, ANQGSEA. CDR3 length: 15 amino acids. V was cut by 7 bases and J by 7 bases, with 25 bases left in between. Material: PBMCs or T cells enriched from blood (not recorded which). The receptor was derived from a woman between 40 and 55 years old with acute COVID-19. The rearrangement uses TRBV29-1 and TRBJ1-2; D gene uncertain. The DNA of the CDR3 is TGCAGCGCTACCAGGTCTCCGAACGTTCGTGGTGGCTACACCTTC. It specifies CSATRSPNVRGGYTF.